A selection of T cell receptor beta chains follows, all from one sample in a study of cytomegalovirus exposure and HLA in healthy donors. Data came from immunoSEQ multiplex PCR; TCRdb stores just in-frame clones and leaves some out. This table has 99,000 or so clones, 83% appearing once. The sequenced material came from PBMCs. These receptors were collected from a man aged 18 to 30 in good health and CMV-seronegative. Each CDR3 is given with its conserved first and last residue. The order of the fields is J gene, V gene, D gene, clone size, CDR3 protein, CDR3 DNA. A D gene is named only where the DNA matches it firmly. Where a row states a size, it is once, few, many or the class of an expanded clone; other rows omit it.

TRBJ2-3,TRBV19,TRBD1,-,CASSGQGIDTQYF,TGTGCCAGTAGTGGACAGGGAATAGATACGCAGTATTTT
TRBJ2-1,TRBV19,TRBD1,-,CASIQGQGLPEQFF,TGTGCCAGTATCCAGGGACAGGGTCTGCCTGAGCAGTTCTTC
TRBJ2-1,TRBV25-1,-,-,CASSSRGYEQFF,TGTGCCAGCAGTAGTCGGGGATATGAGCAGTTCTTC
TRBJ2-7,TRBV6-1,TRBD2,-,CASSEGGSAYEQYF,TGTGCCAGCAGTGAGGGGGGGTCTGCCTACGAGCAGTACTTC
TRBJ2-7,TRBV5-1,TRBD1,-,CASSPGQGALHEQYF,TGCGCCAGCAGCCCTGGACAGGGGGCTTTACACGAGCAGTACTTC
TRBJ2-2,TRBV7-2,TRBD1,-,CASSLLTGGNTGELFF,TGTGCCAGCAGCTTACTAACAGGGGGGAACACCGGGGAGCTGTTTTTT
TRBJ2-5,TRBV4-2,-,once,CASSHPRERSQYF,TGTGCCAGCAGCCACCCCCGGGAGCGCTCCCAGTACTTC
TRBJ2-4,TRBV27,TRBD1,-,CASSSGTGGKNIQYF,TGTGCCAGCAGTTCCGGGACAGGGGGGAAAAACATTCAGTACTTC
TRBJ1-6,TRBV4-3,-,-,CASSQVEGQRISYNSPLHF,TGCGCCAGCAGCCAAGTAGAGGGTCAACGGATTTCCTATAATTCACCCCTCCACTTT
TRBJ2-7,TRBV7-8,-,-,CASSSTYEQYF,TGTGCCAGCAGCTCTACCTACGAGCAGTACTTC
TRBJ2-5,TRBV11-3,-,-,CASSFFQGPETQYF,TGTGCCAGCAGCTTCTTTCAGGGGCCGGAGACCCAGTACTTC
TRBJ1-2,TRBV7-2,-,-,CASSPTGGYGYTF,TGTGCCAGCAGCCCAACGGGAGGGTATGGCTACACCTTC
TRBJ1-2,TRBV7-2,TRBD1,-,CASSPGTGFGYTF,TGTGCCAGCAGTCCCGGGACAGGGTTTGGCTACACCTTC
TRBJ1-1,TRBV28,TRBD1,once,CASSFPLQGVIILNTEAFF,TGTGCCAGCAGTTTCCCTCTACAGGGGGTCATCATATTGAACACTGAAGCTTTCTTT
TRBJ2-7,TRBV11-2,-,-,CASSPPWEHSYEQYF,TGTGCCAGCAGCCCCCCGTGGGAGCACTCCTACGAGCAGTACTTC
TRBJ2-5,TRBV10-3,TRBD2,-,CAISGLQETQYF,TGTGCCATCTCGGGACTACAAGAGACCCAGTACTTC
TRBJ2-7,TRBV4-3,TRBD2,-,CASSQDERGPYEQYF,TGCGCCAGCAGCCAAGATGAGCGGGGGCCCTACGAGCAGTACTTC
TRBJ1-1,TRBV10-3,-,-,CAISEVLQGGEAFF,TGTGCCATCAGTGAGGTCCTTCAAGGGGGTGAAGCTTTCTTT
TRBJ2-3,TRBV6-5,-,-,CASRGHTTDTQYF,TGTGCCAGCAGAGGACACACCACAGATACGCAGTATTTT
TRBJ1-2,TRBV15,TRBD1,-,CATSRDLTGVGDGYTF,TGTGCCACCAGCAGAGATTTGACAGGGGTGGGAGATGGCTACACCTTC
TRBJ2-1,TRBV2,TRBD2,once,CASGGVNEQFF,TGTGCCTCCGGGGGGGTCAATGAGCAGTTCTTC
TRBJ2-1,TRBV4-3,TRBD2,-,CASSQELGGGFYNEQFF,TGCGCCAGCAGCCAAGAGTTGGGGGGAGGGTTCTACAATGAGCAGTTCTTC
TRBJ1-2,TRBV7-8,-,-,CASSSLARTPNYGYTF,TGTGCCAGCAGCTCCTTAGCCAGGACACCAAACTATGGCTACACCTTC
TRBJ1-2,TRBV4-1,-,-,CASSQDGLNNYGYTF,TGCGCCAGCAGCCAAGATGGCCTTAATAACTATGGCTACACCTTC
TRBJ1-5,TRBV25-1,-,once,CASSEYGGGNQPQHF,TGTGCCAGCAGTGAATATGGGGGGGGCAATCAGCCCCAGCATTTT
TRBJ2-7,TRBV7-2,-,-,CASSLAEFPRYEQYF,TGTGCCAGCAGTCTCGCGGAATTTCCGAGGTACGAGCAGTACTTC
TRBJ2-7,TRBV29-1,-,-,CSVISPGSRFYEQYF,TGCAGCGTAATTAGCCCCGGGTCTAGGTTTTACGAGCAGTACTTC
TRBJ2-2,TRBV6-6,-,-,CASSYLTGELFF,TGTGCCAGCAGTTACCTCACCGGGGAGCTGTTTTTT
TRBJ2-7,TRBV7-9,TRBD1,-,CASSLISTGSREQYF,TGTGCCAGCAGCTTAATCTCGACAGGGTCGAGGGAGCAGTACTTC
TRBJ1-5,TRBV4-1,-,-,CASSPRQGGQPQHF,TGCGCCAGCAGCCCCCGGCAGGGAGGTCAGCCCCAGCATTTT
TRBJ2-5,TRBV19,-,-,CASSVPGHFRQETQYF,TGTGCCAGTAGCGTCCCGGGACATTTTCGCCAAGAGACCCAGTACTTC